This entry features one T cell receptor (beta chain) sequence. The antigen remains unidentified. MiXCR, applied by TCRdb to the 5' RACE reads, yields one record per CDR3 protein. The table has 550,000 to 700,000 distinct CDR3 sequences, 9% to 10% seen once. The record originates from a study of identical twins. Study observations and caveats: Potential partial confounding of zero-insertion analyses by invariant MAIT and iNKT cells was noted.

Germline CDR1 and CDR2: DFQATT and SNEGSKA (reference sequence). The V and J ends lost 0 bases and 2 bases, in that order; junction bases with no gene match: 6. This CDR3 spans 15 amino acids. These same data were also listed under a study on yellow fever vaccine responses in identical twins.

This clonotype originated in a woman aged 18-29 years in good health. Sequencing input: PBMCs. This chain links TRBV20-1 with TRBJ2-7; 8 positions agree with TRBD2. Here the CDR3 DNA reads TGCAGTGCTAGAGAACCGGGACTAGGAACCTACGAGCAGTACTTC. Translated, it gives CSAREPGLGTYEQYF.